This TCR beta chain is drawn from a study of shared clonotypes between healthy human individuals. Study as a whole: A couple of female and a few male donors aged 18 to 49 were enrolled.

The CDR3 extends over 14 amino acids. Trimming removed 4 bases at V and 2 bases at J, with 10 bases between. Germline V CDR1 and CDR2: LNHDA, SQIVND (reference sequence). A deep-level run was used for the assay. Repertoires were generated with immunoSEQ multiplex PCR, while TCRdb's copy carries only in-frame clones and drops some. The table has about 1.1 million clones, around 82% seen once. All participating donors were Caucasian adults from Nashville, Tennessee. This clone was counted once. This chain links TRBV19 with TRBJ2-3; D gene uncertain. The sequenced sample was memory CD4+ T cells from PBMCs. Subset specified: CD45RA-negative fraction. The clonotype originates from a man aged 18 to 30 in good health. Some clones in this sample may be carry-over from other donors' samples. For the CDR3, the DNA is TGTGCCAGTAGTACCCGGTTCCCCACAGATACGCAGTATTTT. Encoded protein: CASSTRFPTDTQYF. The full variable domain, completed using reference TRBV19 and TRBJ2-3, is DGGITQSPKYLFRKEGQNVTLSCEQNLNHDAMYWYRQDPGQGLRLIYYSQIVNDFQKGDIAEGYSVSREKKESFPLTVTSAQKNPTAFYLCASSTRFPTDTQYFGPGTRLTVL.